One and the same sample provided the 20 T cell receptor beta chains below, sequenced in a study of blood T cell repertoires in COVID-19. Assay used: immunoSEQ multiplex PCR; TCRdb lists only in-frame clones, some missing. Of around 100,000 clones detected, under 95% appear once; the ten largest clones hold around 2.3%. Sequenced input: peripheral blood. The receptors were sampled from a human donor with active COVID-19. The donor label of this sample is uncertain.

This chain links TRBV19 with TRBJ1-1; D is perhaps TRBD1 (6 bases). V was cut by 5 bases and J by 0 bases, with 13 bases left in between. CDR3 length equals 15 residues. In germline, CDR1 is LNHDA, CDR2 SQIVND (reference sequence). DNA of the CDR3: TGTGCCAGTAGTTCTCAGGGGACCGTGAACACTGAAGCTTTCTTT. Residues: CASSSQGTVNTEAFF.

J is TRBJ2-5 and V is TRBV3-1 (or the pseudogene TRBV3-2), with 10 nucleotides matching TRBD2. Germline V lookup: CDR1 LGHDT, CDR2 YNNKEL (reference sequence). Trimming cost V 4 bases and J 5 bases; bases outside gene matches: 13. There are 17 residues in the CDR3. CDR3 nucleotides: TGTGCCAGCAGCCCAATGGGGAGCGGGAGGGGAGAGGAGACCCAGTACTTC. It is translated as CASSPMGSGRGEETQYF.

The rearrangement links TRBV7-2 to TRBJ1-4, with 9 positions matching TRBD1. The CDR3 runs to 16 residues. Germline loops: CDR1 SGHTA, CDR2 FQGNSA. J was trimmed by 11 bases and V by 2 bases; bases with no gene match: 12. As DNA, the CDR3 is TGTGCCAGCAGCTTATCACCGGGACAGGGAACGGGGAAACTGTTTTTT. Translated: CASSLSPGQGTGKLFF.

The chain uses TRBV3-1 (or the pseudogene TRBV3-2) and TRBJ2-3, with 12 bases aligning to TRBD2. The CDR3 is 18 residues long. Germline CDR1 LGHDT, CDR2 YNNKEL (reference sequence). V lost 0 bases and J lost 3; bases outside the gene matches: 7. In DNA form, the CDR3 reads TGTGCCAGCAGCCAAGAGGCTAGCGGGGGGGGTTTAACAGATACGCAGTATTTT. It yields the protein CASSQEASGGGLTDTQYF.

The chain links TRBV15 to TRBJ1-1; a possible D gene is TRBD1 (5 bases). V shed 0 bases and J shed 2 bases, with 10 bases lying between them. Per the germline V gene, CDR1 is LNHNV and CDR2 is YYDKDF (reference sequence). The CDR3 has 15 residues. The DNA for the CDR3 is TGTGCCACCAGCAGAGATTGGGGGGATAACACTGAAGCTTTCTTT. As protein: CATSRDWGDNTEAFF.

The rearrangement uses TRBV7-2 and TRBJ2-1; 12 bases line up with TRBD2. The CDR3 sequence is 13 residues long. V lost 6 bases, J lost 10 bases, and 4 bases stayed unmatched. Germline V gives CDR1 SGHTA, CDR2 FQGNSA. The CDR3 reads CASSTSGGSEQFF. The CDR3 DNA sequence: TGTGCCAGCAGTACTAGCGGGGGGTCGGAGCAGTTCTTC.

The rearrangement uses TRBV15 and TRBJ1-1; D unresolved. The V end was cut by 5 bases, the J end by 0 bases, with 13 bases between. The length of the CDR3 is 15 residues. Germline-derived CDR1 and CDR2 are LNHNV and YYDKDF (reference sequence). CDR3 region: CATSEFRRLNTEAFF. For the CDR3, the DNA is TGTGCCACCAGCGAATTCAGGCGTTTGAACACTGAAGCTTTCTTT.

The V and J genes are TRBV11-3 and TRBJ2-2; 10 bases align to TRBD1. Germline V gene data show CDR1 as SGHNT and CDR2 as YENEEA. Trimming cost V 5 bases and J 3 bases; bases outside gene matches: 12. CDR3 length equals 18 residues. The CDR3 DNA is TGTGCCAGCAGCCCCGGAGGCACCGGGACAGGGGACACCGGGGAGCTGTTTTTT. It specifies CASSPGGTGTGDTGELFF.

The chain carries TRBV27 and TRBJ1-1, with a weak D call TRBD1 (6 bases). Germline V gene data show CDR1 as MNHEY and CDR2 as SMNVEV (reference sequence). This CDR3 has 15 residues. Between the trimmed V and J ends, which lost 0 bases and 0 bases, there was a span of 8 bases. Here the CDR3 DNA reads TGTGCCAGCAGTTTATCTAGGGGGTTGAACACTGAAGCTTTCTTT. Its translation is CASSLSRGLNTEAFF.

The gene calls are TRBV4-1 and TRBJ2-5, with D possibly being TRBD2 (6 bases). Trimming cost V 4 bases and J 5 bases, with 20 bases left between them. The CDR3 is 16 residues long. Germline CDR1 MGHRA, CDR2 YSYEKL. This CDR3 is CASSLSPGEGGETQYF. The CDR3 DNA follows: TGCGCCAGCAGCCTCTCCCCTGGGGAAGGAGGGGAGACCCAGTACTTC.

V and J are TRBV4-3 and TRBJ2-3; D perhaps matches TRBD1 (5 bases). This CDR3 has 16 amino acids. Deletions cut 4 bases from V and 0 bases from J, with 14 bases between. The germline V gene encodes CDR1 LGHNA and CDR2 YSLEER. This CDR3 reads CASSLETDSSTDTQYF. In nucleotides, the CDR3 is TGCGCCAGCAGCCTCGAGACAGACTCTAGCACAGATACGCAGTATTTT.

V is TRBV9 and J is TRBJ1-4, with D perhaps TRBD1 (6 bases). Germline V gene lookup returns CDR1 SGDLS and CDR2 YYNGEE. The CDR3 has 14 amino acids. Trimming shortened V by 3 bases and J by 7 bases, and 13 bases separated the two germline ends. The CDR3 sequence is CASSETGWGEKLFF. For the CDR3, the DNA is TGTGCCAGCAGCGAGACAGGTTGGGGTGAAAAACTGTTTTTT.

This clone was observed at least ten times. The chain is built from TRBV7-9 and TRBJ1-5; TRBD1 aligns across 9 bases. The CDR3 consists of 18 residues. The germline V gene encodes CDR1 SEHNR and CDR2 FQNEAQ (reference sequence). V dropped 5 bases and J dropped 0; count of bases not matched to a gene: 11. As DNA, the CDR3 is TGTGCCAGCAGCCCCCCCGGGACAGGGACCTATAGCAATCAGCCCCAGCATTTT. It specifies CASSPPGTGTYSNQPQHF.

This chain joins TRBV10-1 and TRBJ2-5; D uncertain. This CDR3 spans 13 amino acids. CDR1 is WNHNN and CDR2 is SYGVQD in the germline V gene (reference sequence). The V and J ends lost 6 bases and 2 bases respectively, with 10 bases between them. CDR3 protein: CASSSSSQETQYF. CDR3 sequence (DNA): TGCGCCAGCAGCTCGAGCTCTCAAGAGACCCAGTACTTC.

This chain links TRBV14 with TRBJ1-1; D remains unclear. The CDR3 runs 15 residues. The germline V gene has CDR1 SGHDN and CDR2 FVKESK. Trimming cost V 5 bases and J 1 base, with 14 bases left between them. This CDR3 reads CASSAWASPNTEAFF. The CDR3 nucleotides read TGTGCCAGCAGCGCCTGGGCAAGCCCGAACACTGAAGCTTTCTTT.

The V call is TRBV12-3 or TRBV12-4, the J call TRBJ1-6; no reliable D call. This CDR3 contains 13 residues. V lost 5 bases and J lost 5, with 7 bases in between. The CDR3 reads CASSPGDNSPLHF. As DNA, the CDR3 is TGTGCCAGCAGTCCGGGAGATAATTCACCCCTCCACTTT.

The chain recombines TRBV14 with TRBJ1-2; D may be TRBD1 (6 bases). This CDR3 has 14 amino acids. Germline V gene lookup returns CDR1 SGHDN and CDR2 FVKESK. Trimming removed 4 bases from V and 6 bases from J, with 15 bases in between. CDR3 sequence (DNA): TGTGCCAGCAGCCGGGGGGGCACCGCCGATGGCTACACCTTC. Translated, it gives CASSRGGTADGYTF.

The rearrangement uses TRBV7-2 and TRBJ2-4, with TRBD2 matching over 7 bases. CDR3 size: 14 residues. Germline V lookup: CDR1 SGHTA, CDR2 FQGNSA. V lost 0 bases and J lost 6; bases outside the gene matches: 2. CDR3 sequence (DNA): TGTGCCAGCAGCTTAGCGGGGGGGGGAAACATTCAGTACTTC. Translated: CASSLAGGGNIQYF.

CDR3 amino acids: CASSYSRDGGVNEQFF. CDR3 bases: TGTGCCAGCAGTTACTCCCGGGACGGAGGGGTCAATGAGCAGTTCTTC. This chain connects TRBV6-2 or TRBV6-3 to TRBJ2-1; possible D gene TRBD2, 6 bases. The CDR3 loop spans 16 amino acids. Germline V gives CDR1 MNHEY, CDR2 SVGEGT. The ends were cut back, 0 bases at V and 6 bases at J, with 15 bases in the middle.

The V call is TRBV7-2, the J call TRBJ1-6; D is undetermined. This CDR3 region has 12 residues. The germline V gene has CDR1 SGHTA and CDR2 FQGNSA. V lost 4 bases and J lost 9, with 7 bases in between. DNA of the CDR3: TGTGCCAGCAGCTCCCCGTCTTCACCCCTCCACTTT. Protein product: CASSSPSSPLHF.